This T cell receptor (beta chain) was sequenced during a study of patients and donors after allogeneic stem cell transplantation. A single record per CDR3 protein comes from TCRdb applying MiXCR to the RT-PCR reads. The sample consists of 150,000 or so distinct CDR3 sequences, 24% of them appearing once. V dropped 4 bases and J dropped 3; count of bases not matched to a gene: 4. The CDR3 has 13 residues. CDR1 and CDR2 (germline): DFQATT, SNEGSKA (reference sequence). This clonotype was detected a few times. This receptor was obtained from a human donor who was either an allogeneic HSCT recipient or a stem cell or donor lymphocyte infusion donor (not recorded which). It is not recorded whose cells these are; they may come from a transplant donor. The rearrangement links TRBV20-1 to TRBJ1-1, with TRBD1 matching 8 bases. The sequenced material came from blood, either unsorted or a sorted T cell fraction (not recorded which). The CDR3 here is CSATQGAYTEAFF. CDR3 nucleotide sequence: TGCAGTGCTACCCAGGGGGCGTACACTGAAGCTTTCTTT.